Below, one T cell receptor beta chain is given with its context. The sample originates from a study of PD-L1 blockade in urothelial cancer. Study information: Blood analysis was done at 3 weeks (second dose) and 6 weeks after treatment began.

This CDR3 comprises 12 residues. Germline V gives CDR1 SQVTM, CDR2 ANQGSEA. With 4 bases removed from V and 6 bases from J, the gap between germline ends came to 12 bases. Sequencing was performed with immunoSEQ multiplex PCR; in TCRdb, only in-frame clones are kept and a portion is missing. The sample yields 90,000 or so clones, 90% seen once. The time point was: pretreatment peripheral blood. The genes are TRBV29-1 and TRBJ1-1; a possible D gene is TRBD1 (5 bases). This receptor was identified in a man in his 60s with urothelial cancer. Source: PBMCs, taken around atezolizumab (anti-PD-L1) treatment. CDR3 amino acids: CSVGQLTPEAFF. The DNA for the CDR3 is TGCAGCGTTGGACAGTTAACCCCTGAAGCTTTCTTT.